This TCR beta chain was recovered during a study of shared clonotypes between healthy human individuals. About the study: CD4 naive and memory got three plates each, CD8 naive two, CD8 memory one. Study-wide results and caveats: Rarefaction demonstrated incomplete sorted-subset sequencing despite large depth.

An even split of each subset's genomic DNA across several immunoSEQ plates was performed. Only in-frame clones appear in the TCRdb table, and some are missing; sequencing was by immunoSEQ multiplex PCR. Of about 1 million clones in the sample, approximately 68% were seen once. For this clone: The antigen is not known.

Trimming took 6 bases from V and 3 from J, leaving 14 bases between them. The CDR3 runs 15 residues. Germline loops: CDR1 MNHNY, CDR2 SVGAGI (reference sequence). The sample comprised memory CD4+ T cells sorted from blood. Subset described: CD45RA-negative fraction. This TCR came from a man younger than 30 in good health. This chain uses TRBV6-6 with TRBJ2-2, with D perhaps given as TRBD1 or TRBD2 (6 bases each). This CDR3 is CASSRVGGDTGELFF. CDR3 coding DNA: TGTGCCAGCAGCCGCGTGGGGGGCGACACCGGGGAGCTGTTTTTT.